This T cell receptor (beta chain) is drawn from a study of T cells after yellow fever vaccination. Only a few counts were recorded for this clonotype. The CDR3 runs to 13 residues. Trimming took 7 bases from V and 4 from J, leaving 11 bases between them. TCRdb fed the 5' RACE reads into MiXCR, producing one record per CDR3 protein. The table shows 200,000 to 300,000 distinct CDR3 sequences, with about an eighth occurring only once. The chain combines TRBV12-3 or TRBV12-4 with TRBJ2-4; D could derive from TRBD1 or TRBD2 (6 bases each). The clonotype was recovered from a man younger than 40 who received the YFV17D yellow fever vaccine. Here the sequenced sample was CD4+ T cells sorted from PBMCs, taken 45 days after the yellow fever booster vaccination. The DNA of the CDR3 is TGTGCCAGCAACTGGGGGGCGAAAAACATTCAGTACTTC. Its translation is CASNWGAKNIQYF.